These 25 T cell receptor beta chains share one sample of origin, sequenced in a study of shared clonotypes between healthy human individuals. Libraries were prepared by immunoSEQ multiplex PCR; TCRdb keeps only in-frame clonotypes and omits some of them. This table holds under 2,500,000 clones, 90% to 96% found once. Input material: naive CD4+ T cells sorted from blood. Subset defined: CD45RA+ positively selected. Receptors originate from a man between 18 and 35 years old in good health.

The sample holds a few counts of this clone. CDR3 loop: CAGGWGTEAFF. CDR3 bases: TGTGCCGGCGGTTGGGGCACTGAAGCTTTCTTT. V gene TRBV28 combines with J gene TRBJ1-1; D is unclear. V lost 11 bases to trimming and J lost 4 bases, with 11 bases between them. The CDR3 consists of 11 residues. Germline values: CDR1 MDHEN, CDR2 SYDVKM. The whole variable domain, remainder taken from reference TRBV28 and TRBJ1-1, is DVKVTQSSRYLVKRTGEKVFLECVQDMDHENMFWYRQDPGLGLRLIYFSYDVKMKEKGDIPEGYSVSREKKERFSLILESASTNQTSMYLCAGGWGTEAFFGQGTRLTVV.

CDR3 nucleotides: TGTGCCAGCAGTTTATATCCAGGGATAAGTTCACCCCTCCACTTT. It translates to CASSLYPGISSPLHF. The rearrangement joins TRBV27 to TRBJ1-6; possibly TRBD1 for D (5 bases). Trimming took 1 base from V and 9 from J, leaving 13 bases between them. Germline CDR1 is MNHEY and CDR2 is SMNVEV (reference sequence). The CDR3 spans 15 residues.

The chain combines TRBV18 with TRBJ1-1; no clear D. The V gene's germline CDR1 is KGHSH and CDR2 LQKENI. V was pared by 5 bases and J by 2 bases, with 12 bases between. The CDR3 consists of 14 residues. The CDR3 nucleotides are TGTGCCAGCTCATCTCTTGGGTCAAACACTGAAGCTTTCTTT. It encodes CASSSLGSNTEAFF.

V gene TRBV19 combines with J gene TRBJ1-1; TRBD1 matches at 9 bases. From germline, CDR1 is LNHDA and CDR2 SQIVND (reference sequence). This CDR3 has 14 residues. J was trimmed by 8 bases and V by 4 bases; bases with no gene match: 8. The CDR3 nucleotides read TGTGCCAGTAGTAGGGGACAGGGACTGGGCGAAGCTTTCTTT. Protein: CASSRGQGLGEAFF.

This clone was observed a single time. In nucleotides, the CDR3 is TGTGCCAGCGACAGGGGGCGCAAAGGCACTGAAGCTTTCTTT. The encoded protein is CASDRGRKGTEAFF. The chain is built from TRBV2 and TRBJ1-1; 10 bases map to TRBD1. V was pared by 8 bases and J by 4 bases, with 7 bases of the junction left unmatched. CDR1 is SNHLY and CDR2 is FYNNEI in the germline V gene. CDR3 length: 14 residues.

The V and J genes are TRBV7-8 and TRBJ1-3, with unresolved D. Trimming stripped 5 bases from V and 3 bases from J, with 17 bases between. Germline-derived CDR1 and CDR2 are SGHVS and FQNEAQ. CDR3 length: 16 residues. CDR3 sequence: CASSLSFGQFGNTIYF. In DNA, the CDR3 is TGTGCCAGCAGCCTAAGCTTCGGTCAGTTTGGAAACACCATATATTTT.

This clone was seen only a few times. The chain carries TRBV6-5 and TRBJ2-7; the match to TRBD2 covers 12 bases. The CDR3 consists of 15 residues. CDR1 and CDR2 (germline): MNHEY, SVGAGI. V trimming: 5 bases; J trimming: 9 bases; junction bases outside the gene matches: 11. The CDR3 is CASSRRTSGALGQYF. DNA of the CDR3: TGTGCCAGCAGTAGGAGGACTAGCGGGGCCCTAGGGCAGTACTTC.

The rearrangement uses TRBV30 and TRBJ2-3; possible D gene TRBD1, 5 bases. The CDR3 has 13 amino acids. CDR1 and CDR2 (germline): GTSNPN, SVGIG (reference sequence). V shed 8 bases and J shed 0 bases, with 12 bases lying between them. CDR3 in amino acids: CAQSGFSTDTQYF. CDR3 DNA sequence: TGTGCCCAGTCAGGGTTTAGCACAGATACGCAGTATTTT.

The V gene is TRBV9, the J gene TRBJ1-1; D is undetermined. Per the germline V gene, CDR1 is SGDLS and CDR2 is YYNGEE. Deletions cut 8 bases from V and 1 base from J, with 15 bases between. The CDR3 loop spans 14 amino acids. DNA of the CDR3: TGTGCCAGTCTGGTCTGGCTGGGGAACACTGAAGCTTTCTTT. Protein sequence: CASLVWLGNTEAFF.

About this clone itself: This same CDR3 is encoded by further DNA sequences in the sample. DNA of the CDR3: TGTGCCTGGAGTGTTCAGGGTATCACTGAAGCTTTCTTT. Translation: CAWSVQGITEAFF. The chain uses TRBV30 and TRBJ1-1; a weak D match, TRBD1 (5 bases). CDR1 GTSNPN and CDR2 SVGIG come from the germline V gene (reference sequence). The V end was cut by 0 bases, the J end by 4 bases, with 9 bases between. The CDR3 extends over 13 amino acids.

CDR3: CATSFRSGTGNEKLFF. In DNA form, the CDR3 reads TGTGCCACCTCCTTCCGCTCCGGGACAGGGAACGAAAAACTGTTTTTT. The genes are TRBV5-8 and TRBJ1-4; TRBD1 matches 9 bases. V trimming: 9 bases; J trimming: 8 bases; junction bases outside the gene matches: 17. This CDR3 is built from 16 residues. Looked up from germline, CDR1 is SGHTS and CDR2 is YDEGEE.

V usage is TRBV5-6 and J usage is TRBJ1-1; no clear D. The CDR3 sequence is 14 residues long. V gave up 5 bases and J gave up 0 bases, with 11 bases separating them. The germline V gene encodes CDR1 SGHDT and CDR2 YYEEEE. The CDR3 is CASRKKTVNTEAFF. The CDR3 DNA follows: TGTGCCAGCAGAAAAAAAACAGTGAACACTGAAGCTTTCTTT.

The V gene is TRBV10-1, the J gene TRBJ2-7, with 9 bases that match TRBD1. V trimming: 4 bases; J trimming: 2 bases; junction bases outside the gene matches: 3. Germline lookup yields CDR1 WNHNN and CDR2 SYGVQD (reference sequence). The CDR3 spans 14 residues. In DNA, the CDR3 is TGCGCCAGCAGTGGACAGGGGGGACCCTACGAGCAGTACTTC. Translating gives CASSGQGGPYEQYF.

The DNA for the CDR3 is TGCGCCAGCAGCCTGTCGACAGGGAGTGTAAGGGGCTACACCTTC. Its translation: CASSLSTGSVRGYTF. The chain recombines TRBV4-1 with TRBJ1-2; 7 bases are a match to TRBD1. CDR3 size: 15 residues. CDR1 and CDR2 from the germline V gene are MGHRA and YSYEKL. V shed 4 bases and J 8 bases; nucleotides not matched to a gene: 13.

V is TRBV7-2 and J is TRBJ1-1, with D unclear. Looked up from germline, CDR1 is SGHTA and CDR2 is FQGNSA. V was clipped by 3 bases and J by 3 bases, with 8 bases between them. The CDR3 length is 13 residues. CDR3 loop: CASSFTSDTEAFF. The DNA for the CDR3 is TGTGCCAGCAGCTTCACCTCGGACACTGAAGCTTTCTTT.

The chain is built from TRBV5-6 and TRBJ1-4, with D hard to call. The germline gives CDR1 SGHDT, CDR2 YYEEEE. V lost 0 bases, J lost 3 bases, and 9 bases lay in between. The CDR3 extends over 15 amino acids. The CDR3 DNA is TGTGCCAGCAGCTTGGGGGGTGGACCTAATGAAAAACTGTTTTTT. It encodes CASSLGGGPNEKLFF.

This clone was detected a few times. The chain joins TRBV6-6 to TRBJ1-1; possibly TRBD1 for D (5 bases). The CDR3 runs to 15 residues. Germline V gene sequence: CDR1 MNHNY, CDR2 SVGAGI (reference sequence). The V end lost 2 bases, the J end lost 1 base, and 11 bases lay between the germline ends. As DNA, the CDR3 is TGTGCCAGCAGTTACACTGGGGGAACGAACACTGAAGCTTTCTTT. Amino acid sequence: CASSYTGGTNTEAFF.

The CDR3 nucleotides read TGTGCCAGCAGCCTAGAGACACGGACGACTGAAGCTTTCTTT. It yields the protein CASSLETRTTEAFF. The chain has TRBV14 and TRBJ1-1, with D unclear. The CDR3 length is 14 residues. The V gene lost 4 bases and the J gene lost 5 bases, with 14 bases spanning the gap. CDR1 and CDR2 from the germline V gene are SGHDN and FVKESK.

This clone was found once. J is TRBJ2-7 and V is TRBV6-4, with TRBD1 matching over 7 bases. Germline V gene sequence: CDR1 MRHNA, CDR2 SNTAGT. There are 12 residues in the CDR3. Trimming cost V 7 bases and J 2 bases; bases outside gene matches: 2. In nucleotides, the CDR3 is TGTGCCAGCAAGGGACAGACCTACGAGCAGTACTTC. This codes for CASKGQTYEQYF.

This clone was recorded only once. CDR3 protein: CAVGGRVSNTGELFF. DNA for the CDR3: TGTGCCGTGGGCGGGAGGGTTTCGAACACCGGGGAGCTGTTTTTT. The J gene is TRBJ2-2, the V gene TRBV6-5; 9 positions match TRBD2. The V and J ends lost 11 bases and 0 bases, in that order; junction bases with no gene match: 7. Per the germline V gene, CDR1 is MNHEY and CDR2 is SVGAGI. The CDR3 sequence is 15 residues long.

The genes are TRBV11-2 and TRBJ2-7, with a weak D call TRBD1 (5 bases). CDR1 SGHAT and CDR2 FQNNGV come from the germline V gene. The CDR3 contains 14 residues. Trimming left V 1 base short and J 3 bases short, with 10 bases between. CDR3 protein: CASSLAQVNYEQYF. The CDR3 DNA reads TGTGCCAGCAGCTTAGCACAGGTCAACTACGAGCAGTACTTC. Together with reference TRBV11-2 and TRBJ2-7, the CDR3 gives the full variable domain: EAGVAQSPRYKIIEKRQSVAFWCNPISGHATLYWYQQILGQGPKLLIQFQNNGVVDDSQLPKDRFSAERLKGVDSTLKIQPAKLEDSAVYLCASSLAQVNYEQYFGPGTRLTVT.

This chain uses TRBV10-3 with TRBJ2-1, with 8 bases fitting TRBD2. This CDR3 has 17 residues. Germline CDR1 is ENHRY and CDR2 is SYGVKD. V gave up 3 bases and J gave up 7 bases; unmatched junction bases: 14. CDR3 coding DNA: TGTGCCATCAGTGAAAGAGCGGGAGTAGGGGTTCGGAATGAGCAGTTCTTC. Protein: CAISERAGVGVRNEQFF.

This clone has a single count. V gene TRBV5-1 combines with J gene TRBJ2-1; D possibly matches TRBD1 or TRBD2 (6 bases each). V shed 2 bases and J shed 8 bases, with 17 bases lying between them. Germline loops: CDR1 SGHRS, CDR2 YFSETQ. The CDR3 totals 15 residues. The CDR3 loop reads CASSLVPGAVDEQFF. DNA of the CDR3: TGCGCCAGCAGCTTAGTACCGGGGGCAGTCGATGAGCAGTTCTTC.

The chain links TRBV7-2 to TRBJ1-6; 7 bases align to TRBD1. Per the germline V gene, CDR1 is SGHTA and CDR2 is FQGNSA. CDR3 size: 17 residues. The ends lost 5 bases at V and 7 bases at J; junction bases unmatched: 14. Written as DNA, the CDR3 is TGTGCCAGCAGCCCCGGCGGAGGGGGCGCGAAAAATTCACCCCTCCACTTT. Its translation is CASSPGGGGAKNSPLHF.

This sequence joins TRBV5-4 and TRBJ2-4; 7 nucleotides align to TRBD1. Trimming took 3 bases from V and 1 from J; bases not matched to a gene: 10. CDR1 is SGHNT, CDR2 YYREEE, per germline (reference sequence). The CDR3 is made up of 17 amino acids. The DNA for the CDR3 is TGTGCCAGCAGCTATACAGGGGAATCCCCGGCCAAAAACATTCAGTACTTC. It codes for CASSYTGESPAKNIQYF.